These 29 T cell receptor beta chains came from one sample sequenced in a study of PD-1 blockade in classical Hodgkin lymphoma. Autologous stem cell transplantation was followed by relapse in every patient, and brentuximab vedotin exposure varied. Measured with immunoSEQ multiplex PCR; TCRdb has only the in-frame clones, and not every one. The table has nearly 100,000 clones, over 80% seen once. This sample comprised peripheral blood mononuclear cells (PBMCs), obtained at baseline. These receptors were collected from a human donor with classical Hodgkin lymphoma.

The V gene is TRBV6-1, the J gene TRBJ2-7, with D unclear. Per germline, CDR1 MNHNS and CDR2 SASEGT. The CDR3 is 15 residues long. The V and J ends lost 3 bases and 4 bases respectively, with 16 bases between them. The CDR3 sequence is CASSEPGSLGYEQYF. For the CDR3, the DNA is TGTGCCAGCAGTGAGCCCGGCTCGCTAGGGTACGAGCAGTACTTC.

CDR3 coding DNA: TGTGCCAGCAGTCAGGAGATCACAGATACGCAGTATTTT. Translated, it gives CASSQEITDTQYF. This rearrangement joins TRBV6-1 to TRBJ2-3, with no clear D. Germline V CDR1 and CDR2: MNHNS, SASEGT. V was trimmed by 5 bases and J by 2 bases, leaving 8 bases between them. The CDR3 is 13 amino acids.

This clone counts as medium-sized (0.01 to 0.1%). This rearrangement joins TRBV7-9 to TRBJ1-4; D perhaps matches TRBD1 (6 bases). Trimming removed 5 bases at V and 8 bases at J, with 18 bases between. Germline CDR1 reads SEHNR; CDR2 reads FQNEAQ (reference sequence). CDR3 length equals 15 residues. The CDR3 region has the DNA TGTGCCAGCAGCCGATGGGACACCGGGCAGGAAAAACTGTTTTTT. Translation: CASSRWDTGQEKLFF.

This chain connects TRBV13 to TRBJ2-7; TRBD2 matches 7 bases. V shed 3 bases and J 4 bases; nucleotides not matched to a gene: 6. Germline assignment: CDR1 PRHDT and CDR2 FYEKMQ (reference sequence). The CDR3 has 14 amino acids. This chain's CDR3 is CASSFVGGPYEQYF. The CDR3 DNA reads as TGTGCCAGCAGCTTCGTGGGAGGGCCTTACGAGCAGTACTTC.

Only a few counts were recorded for this clone. This sequence joins TRBV7-2 and TRBJ2-3; no firm D call. Trimming stripped 3 bases from V and 6 bases from J, with 4 bases between. The germline V gene has CDR1 SGHTA and CDR2 FQGNSA. The CDR3 runs to 11 residues. CDR3 sequence (DNA): TGTGCCAGCAGCTTTGTGGATACGCAGTATTTT. Protein sequence: CASSFVDTQYF.

The V gene is TRBV7-3, the J gene TRBJ2-1; D gene unclear. The CDR3 loop spans 15 amino acids. CDR1 and CDR2 from the germline V gene are SGHTA and FQGTGA. The V end lost 1 base, the J end lost 5 bases, and 12 bases lay between the germline ends. This CDR3 is CASSLIGVSDNEQFF. The CDR3 bases are TGTGCCAGCAGCTTAATTGGGGTATCAGACAATGAGCAGTTCTTC.

The V call is TRBV6-5, the J call TRBJ2-1, with D uncertain. The CDR3 runs 15 residues. Germline loops: CDR1 MNHEY, CDR2 SVGAGI. With 6 bases removed from V and 2 bases from J, the gap between germline ends came to 14 bases. In DNA form, the CDR3 reads TGTGCCAGCAGGCTGTCGCTTCTGGCCTACAATGAGCAGTTCTTC. It is translated as CASRLSLLAYNEQFF.

The chain carries TRBV5-4 and TRBJ2-5; 12 nucleotides line up with TRBD1. The CDR3 is 17 residues long. V dropped 4 bases and J dropped 7; count of bases not matched to a gene: 14. From germline, CDR1 is SGHNT and CDR2 YYREEE (reference sequence). Here the CDR3 DNA reads TGTGCCAGCAGCCCAGGGACAGGGGGCCATTCAAGGGTGACCCAGTACTTC. Translated: CASSPGTGGHSRVTQYF.

CDR3 nucleotide sequence: TGCGCCAGCAGTGGCGTGGCGAACACCGGGGAGCTGTTTTTT. It is translated as CASSGVANTGELFF. This sequence joins TRBV5-1 and TRBJ2-2; D gene unclear. The CDR3 is 14 residues long. CDR1 and CDR2 from the germline V gene are SGHRS and YFSETQ. V shed 5 bases and J shed 0 bases, with 8 bases lying between them.

This chain joins TRBV7-9 and TRBJ1-2, with a tentative D call TRBD1 (6 bases). This CDR3 comprises 13 residues. Germline V lookup: CDR1 SEHNR, CDR2 FQNEAQ (reference sequence). With 5 bases removed from V and 8 bases from J, the gap between germline ends came to 15 bases. CDR3 sequence: CASSPEGVAGYTF. The CDR3 region has the DNA TGTGCCAGCAGCCCCGAGGGGGTCGCAGGCTACACCTTC.

This clone was detected ten times or more. This chain connects TRBV27 to TRBJ1-2; 8 nucleotides align to TRBD1. Germline-derived CDR1 and CDR2 are MNHEY and SMNVEV (reference sequence). The CDR3 has 13 amino acids. Trimming cost V 6 bases and J 7 bases; bases outside gene matches: 7. CDR3 sequence reads: CASSAGQGGGYTF. DNA of the CDR3: TGTGCCAGCAGCGCCGGACAGGGCGGTGGCTACACCTTC.

The chain joins TRBV28 to TRBJ1-2, with D maybe TRBD1 (6 bases). The germline V and J ends were trimmed by 5 bases and 4 bases, with 14 bases remaining between them. CDR1 and CDR2 from the germline V gene are MDHEN and SYDVKM. The CDR3 spans 14 residues. The chain's CDR3 is CASSSTGFGYGYTF. CDR3 nucleotides: TGTGCCAGCAGTAGCACAGGGTTTGGCTATGGCTACACCTTC.

This clone was seen only a few times. The CDR3 DNA follows: TGTGCCAGCAGCTTACACGAACGACTGAGGGACACTGAAGCTTTCTTT. It specifies CASSLHERLRDTEAFF. The rearrangement uses TRBV13 and TRBJ1-1; D uncertain. Germline CDR1 is PRHDT and CDR2 is FYEKMQ (reference sequence). CDR3 length: 16 residues. Trimming removed 2 bases from V and 3 bases from J, with 16 bases in between.

The chain is built from TRBV27 and TRBJ2-2; 8 bases are a match to TRBD1. The CDR3 runs to 18 residues. V dropped 2 bases and J dropped 4; count of bases not matched to a gene: 12. Per the germline V gene, CDR1 is MNHEY and CDR2 is SMNVEV (reference sequence). CDR3 in amino acids: CASSLIPRPGGPTGELFF. CDR3 nucleotides: TGTGCCAGCAGTTTAATACCCCGGCCAGGGGGCCCCACCGGGGAGCTGTTTTTT.

For the CDR3, the DNA is TGTGCCAGCAGCTTAGTTGCGGACTCCTCCTACGAGCAGTACTTC. This gives the protein CASSLVADSSYEQYF. This chain links TRBV7-6 with TRBJ2-7; D is perhaps TRBD2 (5 bases). The CDR3 is 15 residues long. Germline-derived CDR1 and CDR2 are SGHVS and FNYEAQ. V lost 1 base, J lost 0 bases, and 10 bases lay in between.

The genes are TRBV7-3 and TRBJ2-3, with 7 bases that match TRBD2. The V gene's germline CDR1 is SGHTA and CDR2 FQGTGA. The CDR3 totals 14 residues. V was pared by 2 bases and J by 5 bases, with 4 bases of the junction left unmatched. Written as DNA, the CDR3 is TGTGCCAGCAGCTTAGCGGGAGCCGTAGATACGCAGTATTTT. Amino acids: CASSLAGAVDTQYF.

The chain recombines TRBV7-2 with TRBJ2-3; no clear D. The V gene's germline CDR1 is SGHTA and CDR2 FQGNSA. This CDR3 has 13 amino acids. The V and J ends lost 3 bases and 6 bases respectively, with 10 bases between them. The CDR3: CASSFKLRDTQYF. In DNA, the CDR3 is TGTGCCAGCAGCTTTAAGTTGAGGGATACGCAGTATTTT.

This rearrangement joins TRBV28 to TRBJ2-7; D ambiguous. V lost 5 bases and J 6 bases, leaving 23 bases between the germline ends. The CDR3 length is 16 residues. From germline, CDR1 is MDHEN and CDR2 SYDVKM. Here the CDR3 DNA reads TGTGCCAGCAGTCCCCTTACCCCCCCTCTTTTGACCGAGCAGTACTTC. Protein sequence: CASSPLTPPLLTEQYF. Combining the CDR3 with reference TRBV28 and TRBJ2-7 gives the whole variable domain DVKVTQSSRYLVKRTGEKVFLECVQDMDHENMFWYRQDPGLGLRLIYFSYDVKMKEKGDIPEGYSVSREKKERFSLILESASTNQTSMYLCASSPLTPPLLTEQYFGPGTRLTVT.

The chain carries TRBV28 and TRBJ2-1, with D uncertain. The CDR3 is 12 amino acids. CDR1 is MDHEN and CDR2 is SYDVKM in the germline V gene. V dropped 2 bases and J dropped 15 bases, with 14 bases sitting between them. Here the CDR3 DNA reads TGTGCCAGCAGTTTACCCCAGAACGCAGCGTTCTTC. This codes for CASSLPQNAAFF. The variable domain in full, with the rest retrieved from reference TRBV28 and TRBJ2-1, is DVKVTQSSRYLVKRTGEKVFLECVQDMDHENMFWYRQDPGLGLRLIYFSYDVKMKEKGDIPEGYSVSREKKERFSLILESASTNQTSMYLCASSLPQNAAFFGPGTRLTVL.

The chain joins TRBV18 to TRBJ1-5; weak D call: TRBD1 (5 bases). The CDR3 consists of 14 residues. Per the germline V gene, CDR1 is KGHSH and CDR2 is LQKENI. The V end lost 6 bases, the J end lost 7 bases, and 16 bases lay between the germline ends. CDR3 in amino acids: CASSEAGGEQPQHF. In DNA, the CDR3 is TGTGCCAGCTCCGAGGCGGGGGGTGAGCAGCCCCAGCATTTT.

The genes are TRBV11-2 and TRBJ1-1; 9 nucleotides line up with TRBD1. V lost 1 base, J lost 9 bases, and 6 bases stayed unmatched. The germline V gene encodes CDR1 SGHAT and CDR2 FQNNGV. This CDR3 is built from 14 residues. CDR3 sequence (DNA): TGTGCCAGCAGCTTAGGGGACAGGGTATCTCAAGCTTTCTTT. This gives the protein CASSLGDRVSQAFF.

In this sample, this clone turned up a few times. The chain recombines TRBV7-6 with TRBJ2-5; D is ambiguous. This CDR3 comprises 14 residues. Trimming pared 1 base from V and 4 bases from J, leaving 10 bases between. Per the germline V gene, CDR1 is SGHVS and CDR2 is FNYEAQ. CDR3 nucleotide sequence: TGTGCCAGCAGCTTAGAGCCTTATGGAGAGACCCAGTACTTC. Translating it yields CASSLEPYGETQYF.

The rearrangement uses TRBV15 and TRBJ2-5; D is perhaps TRBD1 or TRBD2 (6 bases each). V was clipped by 3 bases and J by 9 bases, with 17 bases between them. This CDR3 is 14 amino acids long. The V gene's germline CDR1 is LNHNV and CDR2 YYDKDF (reference sequence). CDR3: CATSRPDRGAAQYF. CDR3 sequence (DNA): TGTGCCACCAGCAGGCCTGATAGGGGGGCGGCCCAGTACTTC.

The rearrangement joins TRBV9 to TRBJ2-2, with D tentatively TRBD1 (5 bases). Trimming removed 3 bases from V and 3 bases from J, with 9 bases in between. The CDR3 spans 14 residues. Germline V gene data show CDR1 as SGDLS and CDR2 as YYNGEE. This chain's CDR3 is CASSGRGYTGELFF. DNA for the CDR3: TGTGCCAGCAGCGGAAGGGGATACACCGGGGAGCTGTTTTTT. The full variable domain, rest sourced from reference TRBV9 and TRBJ2-2, is DSGVTQTPKHLITATGQRVTLRCSPRSGDLSVYWYQQSLDQGLQFLIQYYNGEERAKGNILERFSAQQFPDLHSELNLSSLELGDSALYFCASSGRGYTGELFFGEGSRLTVL.

The genes are TRBV7-8 and TRBJ2-1; D is possibly TRBD1 (5 bases). The CDR3 loop spans 12 amino acids. V lost 2 bases to trimming and J lost 8 bases, with 7 bases between them. The germline gives CDR1 SGHVS, CDR2 FQNEAQ. The CDR3 spells CASSLQGDEQFF. The CDR3, as DNA: TGTGCCAGCAGCTTACAGGGCGATGAGCAGTTCTTC.

This clone was detected only once. Other DNA sequences from this sample encode an identical CDR3 as well. The chain joins TRBV15 to TRBJ1-3; TRBD1 is a possible D gene (5 bases). Between the trimmed V and J ends, which lost 0 bases and 0 bases, there was a span of 9 bases. The CDR3 is 16 residues long. Germline V gene data show CDR1 as LNHNV and CDR2 as YYDKDF (reference sequence). CDR3 in DNA: TGTGCCACCAGCAGAGATCCGGGGCCCTCTGGAAACACCATATATTTT. Protein product: CATSRDPGPSGNTIYF.

J is TRBJ2-1 and V is TRBV23-1; 7 nucleotides match TRBD1. TRBV23-1 carries the ORF label, with uncertain function. The CDR3 runs 14 residues. V trimming: 8 bases; J trimming: 8 bases; junction bases outside the gene matches: 12. CDR3 coding DNA: TGCGCCAGCGTCGGGGAGACAGGGTTCGATGAGCAGTTCTTC. It yields the protein CASVGETGFDEQFF.

The chain combines TRBV7-9 with TRBJ2-2, with 7 positions matching TRBD1. This CDR3 has 14 residues. J was trimmed by 1 base and V by 6 bases; bases with no gene match: 2. CDR1 is SEHNR, CDR2 FQNEAQ, per germline (reference sequence). This CDR3 is CASSWTGNTGELFF. CDR3 DNA: TGTGCCAGCAGTTGGACAGGGAACACCGGGGAGCTGTTTTTT.

This rearrangement joins TRBV15 to TRBJ2-7, with D hard to call. CDR1 and CDR2 from the germline V gene are LNHNV and YYDKDF (reference sequence). V lost 3 bases to trimming and J lost 2 bases, with 11 bases between them. The CDR3 sequence is 14 residues long. The CDR3 is CATSRGRATYEQYF. CDR3 DNA: TGTGCCACCAGCAGGGGTCGGGCAACCTACGAGCAGTACTTC. Full variable domain (outside the CDR3, taken from reference TRBV15 and TRBJ2-7): DAMVIQNPRYQVTQFGKPVTLSCSQTLNHNVMYWYQQKSSQAPKLLFHYYDKDFNNEADTPDNFQSRRPNTSFCFLDIRSPGLGDTAMYLCATSRGRATYEQYFGPGTRLTVT.